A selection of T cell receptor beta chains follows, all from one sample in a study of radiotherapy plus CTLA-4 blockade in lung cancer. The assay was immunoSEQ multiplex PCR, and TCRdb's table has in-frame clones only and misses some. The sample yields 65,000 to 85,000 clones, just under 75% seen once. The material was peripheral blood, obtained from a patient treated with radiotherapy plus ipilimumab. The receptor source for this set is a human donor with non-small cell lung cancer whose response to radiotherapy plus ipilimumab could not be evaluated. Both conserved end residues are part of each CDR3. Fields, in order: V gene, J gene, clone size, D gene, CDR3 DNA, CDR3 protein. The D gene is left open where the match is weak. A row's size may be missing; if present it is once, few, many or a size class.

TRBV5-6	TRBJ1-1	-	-	TGTGCCAGCAGCTTGCAGACAAATACCTTGAACACTGAAGCTTTCTTT	CASSLQTNTLNTEAFF
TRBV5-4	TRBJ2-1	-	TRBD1	TGTGCCAGCAGCCAGCGACAGGGATCAAGGGCTGAGCAGTTCTTC	CASSQRQGSRAEQFF
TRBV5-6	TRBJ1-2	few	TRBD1	TGTGCCAGCAGCTATACCCCAGGGACAGCGTATACCTTC	CASSYTPGTAYTF
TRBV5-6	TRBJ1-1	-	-	TGTGCCAGCAGCTCATTAACGGAGAGCACTGAAGCTTTCTTT	CASSSLTESTEAFF
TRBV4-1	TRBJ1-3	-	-	TGCGCCAGCAGCCAATCAACGACAGTCAACTCTGGAAACACCATATATTTT	CASSQSTTVNSGNTIYF
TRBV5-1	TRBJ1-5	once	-	TGCGCCAGCAGCTCCACCGGGAAGATGGGATATAGCAATCAGCCCCAGCATTTT	CASSSTGKMGYSNQPQHF
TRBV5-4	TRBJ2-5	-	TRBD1	TGTGCCAGCAGTCAGCTTAGCCCCATCAGGGGGTCGTACCAAGAGACCCAGTACTTC	CASSQLSPIRGSYQETQYF
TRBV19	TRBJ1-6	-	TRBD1	TGTAGCTCCGGGACAGGGGAATCACCCCTCCACTTT	CSSGTGESPLHF
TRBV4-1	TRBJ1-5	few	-	TGCGCCAGCAGCCAACTCTTTGGACAGAAGGGTTGGAGCAATCAGCCCCAGCATTTT	CASSQLFGQKGWSNQPQHF
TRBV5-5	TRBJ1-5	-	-	TGTGCCAGCAGCTTGGTAGGACTGTCCAATCAGCCCCAGCATTTT	CASSLVGLSNQPQHF
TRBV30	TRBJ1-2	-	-	TGTGCCTGGAGCGGAGGCTATGGCTACACCTTC	CAWSGGYGYTF
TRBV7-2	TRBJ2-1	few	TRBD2	TGTGCCAGCAGCTTGGAGCGGGACTACTGGAATGAGCAGTTCTTC	CASSLERDYWNEQFF
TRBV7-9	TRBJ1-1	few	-	TGTGCCAGCAGCTTACACGCGGGGGCGGGGGGAGCTTTCTTT	CASSLHAGAGGAFF
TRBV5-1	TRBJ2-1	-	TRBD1	TGCGCCAGCAGCTTGGTTCCCGGGACAGGATCCTACAATGAGCAGTTCTTC	CASSLVPGTGSYNEQFF
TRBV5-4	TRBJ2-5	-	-	TGTGCCAGCAGCACCAGGTCGGAGACCCAGTACTTC	CASSTRSETQYF
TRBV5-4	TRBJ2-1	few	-	TGTGCCAGCAGCCGGGAGTCCTACAATGAGCAGTTCTTC	CASSRESYNEQFF
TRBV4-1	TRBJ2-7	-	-	TGCGCCAGCAGCCAAGATTTGGGGCCCTCCTACGAGCAGTACTTC	CASSQDLGPSYEQYF
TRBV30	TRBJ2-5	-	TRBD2	TGTGCCTGGAGCGTTGGCGGGAGAAAAGAGACCCAGTACTTC	CAWSVGGRKETQYF
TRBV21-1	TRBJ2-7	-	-	TGTGCCAGCAGCATGGCCGGGACAGGGGATGCAAAGAGGTACGAGCAGTACTTC	CASSMAGTGDAKRYEQYF
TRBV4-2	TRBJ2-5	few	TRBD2	TGTGCCAGCAGCCAAGGCCGACTAGCGGGAGTAGGGCGTGGGGAGACCCAGTACTTC	CASSQGRLAGVGRGETQYF
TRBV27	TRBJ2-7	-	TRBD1	TGTGCCAGCAAACAGGGGGCAGCTTTCTACGAGCAGTACTTC	CASKQGAAFYEQYF
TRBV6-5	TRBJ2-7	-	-	TGTGCCAGCAGTTACCGGGGTAGCGAGAGCTCCTACGAGCAGTACTTC	CASSYRGSESSYEQYF
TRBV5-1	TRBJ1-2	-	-	TGCGCCAGCAGCTCGGGATTCGGCTATGGCTACACCTTC	CASSSGFGYGYTF